Given below is one TCR beta chain in context. The junction differs from germline at one of its ends, possibly a read error. The sample contains more than one DNA sequence encoding this CDR3. This entry belongs to a study of cytomegalovirus exposure and HLA in healthy donors. CDR1 and CDR2 from the germline V gene are MRHNA and SNTAGT. The CDR3 is 15 residues long. PCR amplification relied on 60 Vbeta primers (plus 13 Jbeta primers). TCRdb's copy holds only in-frame clones and misses some; the assay was immunoSEQ multiplex PCR. The sample lists 100,000 or so clones; approximately 73% were seen once. This TCR came from a man aged 40-50 years in good health and CMV-seronegative. The rearrangement joins TRBV6-4 to TRBJ1-6; 8 bases match TRBD1. Sequenced: PBMCs. The CDR3, as DNA: TGTGCCAGCAGGCCAGGGGGCTCCTATAATTCGCCCCTCCACTTT. Residues: CASRPGGSYNSPLHF.